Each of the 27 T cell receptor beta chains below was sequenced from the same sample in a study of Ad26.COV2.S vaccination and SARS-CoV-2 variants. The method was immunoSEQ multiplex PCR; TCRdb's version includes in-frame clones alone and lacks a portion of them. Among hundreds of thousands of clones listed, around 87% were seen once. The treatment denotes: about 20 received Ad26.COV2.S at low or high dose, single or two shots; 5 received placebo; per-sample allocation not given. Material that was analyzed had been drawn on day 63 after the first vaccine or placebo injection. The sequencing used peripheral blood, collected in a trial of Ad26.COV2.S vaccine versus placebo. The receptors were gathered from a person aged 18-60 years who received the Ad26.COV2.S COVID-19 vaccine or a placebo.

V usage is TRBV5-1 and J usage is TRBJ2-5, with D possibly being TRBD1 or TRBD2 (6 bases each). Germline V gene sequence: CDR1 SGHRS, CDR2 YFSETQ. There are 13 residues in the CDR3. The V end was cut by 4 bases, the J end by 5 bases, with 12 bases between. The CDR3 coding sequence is TGCGCCAGCAGCCCGGGGGCCCGCGAGACCCAGTACTTC. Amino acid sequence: CASSPGARETQYF. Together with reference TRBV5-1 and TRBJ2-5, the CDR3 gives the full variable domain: KAGVTQTPRYLIKTRGQQVTLSCSPISGHRSVSWYQQTPGQGLQFLFEYFSETQRNKGNFPGRFSGRQFSNSRSEMNVSTLELGDSALYLCASSPGARETQYFGPGTRLLVL.

CDR3 bases: TGTGCCAGCAGTGAATCGGTCCCGACGGGACTAGCGGGGGCCATAGCCAAAAACATTCAGTACTTC. This codes for CASSESVPTGLAGAIAKNIQYF. V and J are TRBV2 and TRBJ2-4; 14 bases are a match to TRBD2. The CDR3 length is 22 residues. Losses at the gene ends were 2 bases for V and 0 bases for J; bases not matched to a gene: 15. Germline V gene sequence: CDR1 SNHLY, CDR2 FYNNEI. Full variable domain (outside the CDR3, taken from reference TRBV2 and TRBJ2-4): EPEVTQTPSHQVTQMGQEVILRCVPISNHLYFYWYRQILGQKVEFLVSFYNNEISEKSEIFDDQFSVERPDGSNFTLKIRSTKLEDSAMYFCASSESVPTGLAGAIAKNIQYFGAGTRLSVL.

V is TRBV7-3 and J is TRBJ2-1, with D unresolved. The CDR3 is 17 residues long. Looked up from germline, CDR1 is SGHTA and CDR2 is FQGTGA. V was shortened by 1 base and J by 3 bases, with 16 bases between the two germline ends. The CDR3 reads CASSLNPRLRDYNEQFF. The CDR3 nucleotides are TGTGCCAGCAGCTTAAATCCCCGACTGCGTGACTACAATGAGCAGTTCTTC. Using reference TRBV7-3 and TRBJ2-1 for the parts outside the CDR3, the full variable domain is GAGVSQTPSNKVTEKGKYVELRCDPISGHTALYWYRQSLGQGPEFLIYFQGTGAADDSGLPNDRFFAVRPEGSVSTLKIQRTERGDSAVYLCASSLNPRLRDYNEQFFGPGTRLTVL.

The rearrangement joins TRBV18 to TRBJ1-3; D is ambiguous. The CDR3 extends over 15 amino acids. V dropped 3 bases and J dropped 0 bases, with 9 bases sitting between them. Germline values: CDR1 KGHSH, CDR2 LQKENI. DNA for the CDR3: TGTGCCAGCTCACCGGGAGGCCTCTCTGGAAACACCATATATTTT. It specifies CASSPGGLSGNTIYF.

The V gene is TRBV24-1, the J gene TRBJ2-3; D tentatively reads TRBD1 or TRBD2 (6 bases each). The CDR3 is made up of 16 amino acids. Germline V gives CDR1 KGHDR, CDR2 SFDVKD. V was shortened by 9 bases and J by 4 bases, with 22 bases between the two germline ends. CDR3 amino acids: CATSGGGTRDSDTQYF. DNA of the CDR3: TGTGCCACCTCCGGAGGGGGGACCAGGGACTCAGATACGCAGTATTTT.

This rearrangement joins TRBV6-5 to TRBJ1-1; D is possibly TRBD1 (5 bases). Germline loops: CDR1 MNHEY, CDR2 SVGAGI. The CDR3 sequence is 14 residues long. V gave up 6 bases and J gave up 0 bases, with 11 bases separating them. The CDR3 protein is CASRSGVMNTEAFF. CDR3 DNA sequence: TGTGCCAGCAGGTCGGGGGTTATGAACACTGAAGCTTTCTTT.

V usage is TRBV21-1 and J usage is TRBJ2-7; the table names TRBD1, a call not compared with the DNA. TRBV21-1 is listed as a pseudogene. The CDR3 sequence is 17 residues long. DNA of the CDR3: TGTGCCAGCAGCCCAGCCCGGGGGACAGGGGCCCCCTACGAGCAGTACTTC. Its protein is CASSPARGTGAPYEQYF.

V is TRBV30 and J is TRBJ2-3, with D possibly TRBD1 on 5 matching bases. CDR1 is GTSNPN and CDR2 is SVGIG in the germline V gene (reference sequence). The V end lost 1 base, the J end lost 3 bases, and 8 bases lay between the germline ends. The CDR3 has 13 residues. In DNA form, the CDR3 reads TGTGCCTGGAGTGGGGGCCTAACAGATACGCAGTATTTT. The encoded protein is CAWSGGLTDTQYF.

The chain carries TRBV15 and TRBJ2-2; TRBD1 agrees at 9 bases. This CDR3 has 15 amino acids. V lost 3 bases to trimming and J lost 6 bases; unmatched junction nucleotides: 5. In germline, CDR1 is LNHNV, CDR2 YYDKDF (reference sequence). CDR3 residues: CATSRMTGGPGELFF. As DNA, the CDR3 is TGTGCCACCAGCAGGATGACAGGGGGGCCCGGGGAGCTGTTTTTT.

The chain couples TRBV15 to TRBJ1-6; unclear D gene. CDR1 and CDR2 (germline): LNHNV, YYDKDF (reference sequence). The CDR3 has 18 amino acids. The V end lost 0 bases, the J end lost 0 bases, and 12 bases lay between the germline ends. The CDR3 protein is CATSRDDPRSSYNSPLHF. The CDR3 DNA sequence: TGTGCCACCAGCAGAGATGACCCGAGGAGCTCCTATAATTCACCCCTCCACTTT.

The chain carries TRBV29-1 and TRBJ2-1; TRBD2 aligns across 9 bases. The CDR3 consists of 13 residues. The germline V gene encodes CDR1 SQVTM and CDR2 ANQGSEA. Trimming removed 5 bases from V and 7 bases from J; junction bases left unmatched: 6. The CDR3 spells CSVWRGGGNEQFF. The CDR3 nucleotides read TGCAGCGTTTGGCGGGGGGGCGGAAATGAGCAGTTCTTC.

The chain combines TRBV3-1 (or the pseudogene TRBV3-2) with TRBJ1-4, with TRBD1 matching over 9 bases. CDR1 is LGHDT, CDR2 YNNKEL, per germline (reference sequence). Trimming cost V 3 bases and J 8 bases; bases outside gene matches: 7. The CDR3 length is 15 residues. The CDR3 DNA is TGTGCCAGCAGCCAGGGACAGGGCTTCGGGGAAAAACTGTTTTTT. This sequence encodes CASSQGQGFGEKLFF.

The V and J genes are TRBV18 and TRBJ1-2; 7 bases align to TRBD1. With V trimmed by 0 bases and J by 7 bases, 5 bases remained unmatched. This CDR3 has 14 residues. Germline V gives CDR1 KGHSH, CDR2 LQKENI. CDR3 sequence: CASSPPGNRGGYTF. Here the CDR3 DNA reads TGTGCCAGCTCACCACCGGGAAACAGGGGTGGCTACACCTTC.

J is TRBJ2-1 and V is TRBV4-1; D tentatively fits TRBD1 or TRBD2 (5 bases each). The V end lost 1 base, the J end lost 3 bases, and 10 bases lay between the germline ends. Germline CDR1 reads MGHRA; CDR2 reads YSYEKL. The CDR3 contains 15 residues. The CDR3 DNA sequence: TGCGCCAGCAGCCAAGGGGGGTCTTTCTACAATGAGCAGTTCTTC. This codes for CASSQGGSFYNEQFF.

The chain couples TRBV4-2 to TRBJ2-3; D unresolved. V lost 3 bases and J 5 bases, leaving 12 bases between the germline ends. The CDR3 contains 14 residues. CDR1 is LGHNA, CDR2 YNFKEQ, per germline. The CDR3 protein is CASSHGQDEDTQYF. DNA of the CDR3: TGTGCCAGCAGCCACGGGCAGGATGAAGATACGCAGTATTTT.

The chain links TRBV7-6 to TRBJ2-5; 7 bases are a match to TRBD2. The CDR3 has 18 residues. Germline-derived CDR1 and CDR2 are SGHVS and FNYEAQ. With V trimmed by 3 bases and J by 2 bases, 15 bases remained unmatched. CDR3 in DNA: TGTGCCAGCAGCTTCTGGGGGGGACCCCTTTTCACTCAAGAGACCCAGTACTTC. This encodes CASSFWGGPLFTQETQYF.

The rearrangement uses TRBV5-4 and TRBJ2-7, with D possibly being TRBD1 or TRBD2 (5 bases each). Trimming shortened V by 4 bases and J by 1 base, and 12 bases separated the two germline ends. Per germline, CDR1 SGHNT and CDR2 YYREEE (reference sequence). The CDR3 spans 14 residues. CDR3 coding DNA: TGTGCCAGCAGCCGCCGGGGCGATTCCTACGAGCAGTACTTC. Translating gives CASSRRGDSYEQYF.

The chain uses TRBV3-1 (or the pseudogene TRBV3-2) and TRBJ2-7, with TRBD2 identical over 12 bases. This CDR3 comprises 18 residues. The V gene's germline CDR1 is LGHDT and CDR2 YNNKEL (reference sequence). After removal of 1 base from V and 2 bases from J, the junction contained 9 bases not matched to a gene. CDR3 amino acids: CASSQVLAGGRAAYEQYF. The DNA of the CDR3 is TGTGCCAGCAGCCAAGTCCTAGCGGGGGGGCGCGCAGCCTACGAGCAGTACTTC.

CDR3 DNA: TGTGCTAGTGCTACCTCCCGGGGGAGGCGGGCCGGGGAGCTGTTTTTT. Its protein product is CASATSRGRRAGELFF. V gene TRBV12-5 combines with J gene TRBJ2-2, with a tentative D call TRBD2 (6 bases). Germline values: CDR1 LGHNT, CDR2 FRNRAP. Trimming left V 7 bases short and J 6 bases short, with 21 bases between. The CDR3 totals 16 residues.

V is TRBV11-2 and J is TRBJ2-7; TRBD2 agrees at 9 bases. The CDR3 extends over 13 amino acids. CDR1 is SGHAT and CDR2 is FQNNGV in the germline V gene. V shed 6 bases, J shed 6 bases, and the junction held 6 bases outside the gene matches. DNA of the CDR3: TGTGCCAGCAGTCGCAGCGGGGGGTCCGAGCAGTACTTC. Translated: CASSRSGGSEQYF.

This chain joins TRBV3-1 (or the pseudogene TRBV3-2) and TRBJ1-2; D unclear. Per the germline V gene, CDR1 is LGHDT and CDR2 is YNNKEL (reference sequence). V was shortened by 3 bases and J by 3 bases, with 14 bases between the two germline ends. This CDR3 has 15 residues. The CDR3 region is CASSHPSGMYYGYTF. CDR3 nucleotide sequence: TGTGCCAGCAGCCACCCTTCGGGCATGTACTATGGCTACACCTTC.

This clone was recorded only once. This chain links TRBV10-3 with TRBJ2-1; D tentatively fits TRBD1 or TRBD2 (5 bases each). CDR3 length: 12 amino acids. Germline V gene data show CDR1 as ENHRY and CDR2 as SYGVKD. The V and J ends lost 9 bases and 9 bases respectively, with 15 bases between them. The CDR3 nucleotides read TGTGCCATAGGGACGGGCGGCGGTGAGCAGTTCTTC. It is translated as CAIGTGGGEQFF.

The CDR3 spells CASSSAGRGVQYF. Written as DNA, the CDR3 is TGTGCCAGCAGCTCAGCGGGGAGGGGGGTGCAGTATTTT. This chain connects TRBV7-6 to TRBJ2-3, with D maybe TRBD2 (7 bases). V was pared by 4 bases and J by 11 bases, with 16 bases between. Germline CDR1 SGHVS, CDR2 FNYEAQ. The CDR3 consists of 13 residues.

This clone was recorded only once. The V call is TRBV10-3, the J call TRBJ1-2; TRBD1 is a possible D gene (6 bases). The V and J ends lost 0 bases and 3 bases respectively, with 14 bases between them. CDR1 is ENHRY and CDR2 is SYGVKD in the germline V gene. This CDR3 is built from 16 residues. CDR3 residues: CAISESRLGADYGYTF. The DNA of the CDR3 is TGTGCCATCAGTGAGTCCCGTTTGGGGGCGGACTATGGCTACACCTTC.

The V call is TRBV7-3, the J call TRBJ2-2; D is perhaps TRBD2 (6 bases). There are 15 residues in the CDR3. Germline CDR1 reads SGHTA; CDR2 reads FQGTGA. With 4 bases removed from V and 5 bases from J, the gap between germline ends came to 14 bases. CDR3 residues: CASSSNPGGTGELFF. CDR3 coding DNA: TGTGCCAGCAGCTCCAATCCAGGAGGGACCGGGGAGCTGTTTTTT.

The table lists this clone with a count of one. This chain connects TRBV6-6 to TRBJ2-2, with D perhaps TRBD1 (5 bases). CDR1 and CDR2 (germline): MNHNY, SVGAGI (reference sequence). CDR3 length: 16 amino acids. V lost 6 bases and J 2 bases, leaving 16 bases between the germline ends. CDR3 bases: TGTGCCAGCAGCTTGGACAAGGCGGCTAACACCGGGGAGCTGTTTTTT. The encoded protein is CASSLDKAANTGELFF.

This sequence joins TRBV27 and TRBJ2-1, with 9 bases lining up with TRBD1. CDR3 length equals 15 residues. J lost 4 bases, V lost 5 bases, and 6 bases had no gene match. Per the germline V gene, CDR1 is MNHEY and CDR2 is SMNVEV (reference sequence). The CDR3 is CASSPRGQGYNEQFF. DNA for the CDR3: TGTGCCAGCAGTCCACGTGGACAGGGGTACAATGAGCAGTTCTTC.